This TCR beta chain was captured in a study of cytomegalovirus exposure and HLA in healthy donors. PCR amplification relied on 60 Vbeta primers (plus 13 Jbeta primers). TCRdb keeps only in-frame clones here, not all; method: immunoSEQ multiplex PCR. The table has around 170,000 clones, more than 75% seen once. Donors sampled were nominally healthy, though unrecorded immune exposures were likely. The CDR3 sequence is 16 residues long. V was clipped by 4 bases and J by 6 bases; unmatched bases: 9. Germline assignment: CDR1 ENHRY and CDR2 SYGVKD. The sequence was obtained from a male donor in good health and CMV-seronegative. The genes are TRBV10-3 and TRBJ1-5; 10 bases line up with TRBD1. Sample: PBMCs. CDR3 DNA: TGTGCCATCAGTGTGGTGGGGACAGGGGCGGGTCAGCCCCAGCATTTT. It yields the protein CAISVVGTGAGQPQHF.